The source of this TCR beta chain is a study of identifying expanded T cells in peripheral blood. Findings of the study overall: Technical replicates showed 0.9 to 1.5 changed clones; approximately 2 weeks about 16; four weeks 19.

This CDR3 is 17 amino acids long. The V gene end was trimmed by 0 bases and the J gene end by 2 bases; junction bases not matched to a gene: 6. Germline loops: CDR1 LGHNA, CDR2 YNFKEQ. About this clone itself: What it binds is unknown.

Collection occurred without any documented infections or immune events in donors. Only in-frame clones appear in the TCRdb table, and some are missing; sequencing was by immunoSEQ multiplex PCR. The sample lists around 120,000 clones, about 86% seen once, with roughly 7.9% in the top ten. The V gene is TRBV4-2, the J gene TRBJ2-1, with 8 bases matching TRBD1. This TCR derives from a person aged 18 to 70 in good health. The sequenced sample was blood. For the CDR3, the DNA is TGTGCCAGCAGCCAAGACCTTGGACAGGGCACCTACAATGAGCAGTTCTTC. Protein sequence: CASSQDLGQGTYNEQFF.